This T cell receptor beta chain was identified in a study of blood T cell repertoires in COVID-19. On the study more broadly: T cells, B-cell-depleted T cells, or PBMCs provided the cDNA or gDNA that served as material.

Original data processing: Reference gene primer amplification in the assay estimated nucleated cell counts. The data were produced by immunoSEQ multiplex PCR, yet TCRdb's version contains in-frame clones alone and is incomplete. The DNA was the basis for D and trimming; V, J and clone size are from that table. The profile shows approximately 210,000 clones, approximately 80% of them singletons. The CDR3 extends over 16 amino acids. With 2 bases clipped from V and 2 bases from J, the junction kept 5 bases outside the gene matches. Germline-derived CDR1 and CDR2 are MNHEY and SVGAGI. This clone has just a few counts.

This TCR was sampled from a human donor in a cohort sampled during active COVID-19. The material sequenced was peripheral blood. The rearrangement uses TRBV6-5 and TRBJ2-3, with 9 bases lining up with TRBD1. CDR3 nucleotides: TGTGCCAGCAGTTACCTAGGGACAGGGAACACAGATACGCAGTATTTT. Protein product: CASSYLGTGNTDTQYF.